Below are 28 T cell receptor beta chains sequenced from a single sample in a study of T cells after yellow fever vaccination. TCRdb re-derived calls from the 5' RACE reads in MiXCR, one entry per CDR3 protein. Of about 210,000 distinct CDR3 sequences in the sample, 6.5% to 7.5% were seen once. This material consisted of CD4+ T cells sorted from PBMCs, taken on the day of the yellow fever booster vaccination. These receptors originate from a man aged 25-45 years who received the YFV17D yellow fever vaccine.

Ten or more counts support this clonotype. The chain carries TRBV12-3 or TRBV12-4 and TRBJ2-7, with D possibly being TRBD1 (6 bases). There are 13 residues in the CDR3. Deletions cut 3 bases from V and 6 bases from J, with 12 bases between. In DNA form, the CDR3 reads TGTGCCAGCAGTTTCCAGGGGCTTGTCGAGCAGTACTTC. This gives the protein CASSFQGLVEQYF.

In this sample, this clonotype turned up a few times. This rearrangement joins TRBV5-1 to TRBJ2-4, with D tentatively TRBD2 (6 bases). There are 15 residues in the CDR3. V dropped 4 bases and J dropped 5 bases, with 16 bases sitting between them. Germline values: CDR1 SGHRS, CDR2 YFSETQ. For the CDR3, the DNA is TGCGCCAGCAGCCGGGAAGGGACTCGGGAAAACATTCAGTACTTC. Translation gives CASSREGTRENIQYF.

This clonotype appeared many times. The gene calls are TRBV7-2 and TRBJ2-7, with TRBD2 matching over 7 bases. The J segment lost 6 bases and the V segment lost 4 bases, leaving 15 bases of the junction unmatched. CDR3 length: 16 amino acids. CDR1 is SGHTA and CDR2 is FQGNSA in the germline V gene. The CDR3 region has the DNA TGTGCCAGCAGCTCCTTAGCGGGCTCCCCCTCGGGCGAGCAGTACTTC. Amino acids: CASSSLAGSPSGEQYF.

Only a few counts were recorded for this clonotype. The chain has TRBV20-1 and TRBJ2-7; perhaps TRBD1 as D (5 bases). The germline V gene has CDR1 DFQATT and CDR2 SNEGSKA (reference sequence). Trimming left V 5 bases short and J 1 base short, with 9 bases between. The CDR3 is made up of 12 amino acids. The CDR3 bases are TGCAGTGCTCAGGGAAGGTCCTACGAGCAGTACTTC. Translated: CSAQGRSYEQYF.

The V gene is TRBV19, the J gene TRBJ2-3, with D hard to call. Trimming removed 3 bases at V and 5 bases at J, with 9 bases between. Germline V gives CDR1 LNHDA, CDR2 SQIVND (reference sequence). The CDR3 has 13 amino acids. This CDR3 is CASSIGLEDTQYF. In DNA, the CDR3 is TGTGCCAGTAGTATCGGCCTCGAAGATACGCAGTATTTT.

The J gene is TRBJ2-3, the V gene TRBV7-8; D is unclear. Germline V CDR1 and CDR2: SGHVS, FQNEAQ. V lost 11 bases to trimming and J lost 5 bases, with 17 bases between them. The CDR3 has 13 amino acids. The CDR3: CACSVPERDTQYF. As DNA, the CDR3 is TGTGCCTGTTCAGTCCCCGAGAGAGATACGCAGTATTTT.

This clonotype has just a few counts. The chain recombines TRBV30 with TRBJ1-3; D is ambiguous. Per germline, CDR1 GTSNPN and CDR2 SVGIG (reference sequence). Trimming left V 3 bases short and J 8 bases short, with 11 bases between. This CDR3 has 12 amino acids. The CDR3 here is CAWSPIEYTIYF. The CDR3 DNA reads as TGTGCCTGGAGCCCTATCGAGTACACCATATATTTT.

This sequence joins TRBV5-1 and TRBJ2-7; the D gene is possibly TRBD1 (5 bases). Trimming removed 0 bases at V and 4 bases at J, with 14 bases between. The germline CDR1 and CDR2 sequences are SGHRS and YFSETQ. The CDR3 spans 15 residues. This chain's CDR3 is CASSLDGAAQYEQYF. The DNA for the CDR3 is TGCGCCAGCAGCTTGGATGGGGCTGCCCAATACGAGCAGTACTTC. Full variable domain (remainder filled in from reference TRBV5-1 and TRBJ2-7): KAGVTQTPRYLIKTRGQQVTLSCSPISGHRSVSWYQQTPGQGLQFLFEYFSETQRNKGNFPGRFSGRQFSNSRSEMNVSTLELGDSALYLCASSLDGAAQYEQYFGPGTRLTVT.

This chain uses TRBV20-1 with TRBJ2-7, with D uncertain. With 4 bases removed from V and 6 bases from J, the gap between germline ends came to 16 bases. The CDR3 is 13 residues long. CDR1 is DFQATT, CDR2 SNEGSKA, per germline (reference sequence). DNA of the CDR3: TGCAGTGCTATCCGGCACCCTACCGGCGAGCAGTACTTC. It codes for CSAIRHPTGEQYF.

A few counts support this clonotype. The CDR3 sequence: CASSIDWEAGELFF. The CDR3 coding sequence is TGTGCCAGTAGTATAGATTGGGAAGCCGGGGAGCTGTTTTTT. The chain uses TRBV19 and TRBJ2-2; D uncertain. The CDR3 extends over 14 amino acids. CDR1 is LNHDA, CDR2 SQIVND, per germline (reference sequence). V was pared by 0 bases and J by 6 bases, with 8 bases between. The full variable domain, in which reference TRBV19 and TRBJ2-2 provide the parts outside the CDR3, is DGGITQSPKYLFRKEGQNVTLSCEQNLNHDAMYWYRQDPGQGLRLIYYSQIVNDFQKGDIAEGYSVSREKKESFPLTVTSAQKNPTAFYLCASSIDWEAGELFFGEGSRLTVL.

This clonotype was recorded at least ten times. The chain is built from TRBV12-3 or TRBV12-4 and TRBJ2-5; no clear D gene. This CDR3 has 14 residues. Trimming took 6 bases from V and 3 from J, leaving 14 bases between them. DNA for the CDR3: TGTGCCAGCAGAGAAAGACAAGGGAAAGAGACCCAGTACTTC. The encoded protein is CASRERQGKETQYF.

The V gene is TRBV7-2, the J gene TRBJ2-2, with 9 bases that match TRBD1. Germline lookup yields CDR1 SGHTA and CDR2 FQGNSA. The CDR3 totals 15 residues. V shed 6 bases, J shed 4 bases, and the junction held 6 bases outside the gene matches. The CDR3, as DNA: TGTGCCAGCAGTCTACAGGGGGCGCCCACCGGGGAGCTGTTTTTT. This gives the protein CASSLQGAPTGELFF.

This chain links TRBV20-1 with TRBJ2-1, with a possible D match to TRBD2 (5 bases). The CDR3 consists of 17 residues. V was clipped by 2 bases and J by 4 bases, with 21 bases between them. From germline, CDR1 is DFQATT and CDR2 SNEGSKA (reference sequence). The CDR3, as DNA: TGCAGTGCTAGAAATCTGGAAGGAGCGGCTACTTACAATGAGCAGTTCTTC. Its translation is CSARNLEGAATYNEQFF.

The table lists this clonotype with a few counts. V is TRBV23-1 and J is TRBJ2-7, with a weak D call TRBD2 (6 bases). TRBV23-1 is given ORF status, its function remaining uncertain. Trimming cost V 4 bases and J 0 bases, with 16 bases left between them. The CDR3 runs to 16 residues. The DNA for the CDR3 is TGCGCCAGCAGTCTAATAGAACCGACTAGCTCCTACGAGCAGTACTTC. Amino acid sequence: CASSLIEPTSSYEQYF.

The V and J genes are TRBV5-1 and TRBJ2-3, with 9 bases aligning to TRBD2. Germline V lookup: CDR1 SGHRS, CDR2 YFSETQ. This CDR3 is 16 amino acids long. V shed 4 bases and J 2 bases; nucleotides not matched to a gene: 8. The CDR3 here is CASSPASGTITDTQYF. Here the CDR3 DNA reads TGCGCCAGCAGCCCTGCTAGCGGGACGATCACAGATACGCAGTATTTT.

The chain recombines TRBV7-2 with TRBJ2-1; 8 bases align to TRBD2. Germline loops: CDR1 SGHTA, CDR2 FQGNSA. After removal of 3 bases from V and 3 bases from J, the junction contained 4 bases not matched to a gene. This CDR3 spans 15 amino acids. CDR3: CASSFYAGGYNEQFF. In DNA, the CDR3 is TGTGCCAGCAGCTTTTACGCGGGAGGCTACAATGAGCAGTTCTTC.

This clonotype was seen a handful of times. The chain has TRBV15 and TRBJ1-4; D call uncertain. Germline CDR1 is LNHNV and CDR2 is YYDKDF (reference sequence). There are 16 residues in the CDR3. Trimming took off 1 base at V and 8 bases at J, with 17 bases between the two ends. CDR3 protein: CATSRGSGSPGEKLFF. CDR3 DNA: TGTGCCACCAGCAGAGGTTCCGGGTCCCCCGGCGAAAAACTGTTTTTT.

The chain links TRBV10-3 to TRBJ2-5, with 8 bases that match TRBD1. Trimming at V came to 10 bases and at J to 4 bases, leaving 5 bases not matched to a gene. The CDR3 length is 12 residues. From germline, CDR1 is ENHRY and CDR2 SYGVKD. The CDR3 DNA is TGTGCCAGGAGAACAGGGGGAGAGACCCAGTACTTC. Its translation: CARRTGGETQYF.

With respect to this clonotype: A much more abundant neighbour one base away suggests this may be a read error. The rearrangement links TRBV7-2 to TRBJ1-1; D is undetermined. The ends were cut back, 1 base at V and 4 bases at J, with 10 bases in the middle. The length of the CDR3 is 14 residues. The germline V gene has CDR1 SGHTA and CDR2 FQGNSA. CDR3 region: CASSLGNKTTEAFF. The CDR3 region has the DNA TGTGCCAGCAGCTTAGGGAATAAGACCACTGAAGCTTTCTTT.

This clonotype was seen many times. The chain carries TRBV4-3 and TRBJ2-7; D gene unclear. The CDR3 spans 14 residues. The V end was cut by 0 bases, the J end by 0 bases, with 6 bases between. Germline V gene data show CDR1 as LGHNA and CDR2 as YSLEER. Here the CDR3 DNA reads TGCGCCAGCAGCCAAGAAAAGGGCTCCTACGAGCAGTACTTC. Its protein product is CASSQEKGSYEQYF.

This clonotype was recorded a few times. The chain couples TRBV20-1 to TRBJ2-5; D is unclear. The germline CDR1 and CDR2 sequences are DFQATT and SNEGSKA (reference sequence). The ends were cut back, 6 bases at V and 2 bases at J, with 16 bases in the middle. The CDR3 is 14 amino acids. CDR3 protein: CSAKMFGEQETQYF. Written as DNA, the CDR3 is TGCAGTGCAAAGATGTTCGGCGAACAAGAGACCCAGTACTTC.

This clonotype was detected many times. The genes are TRBV18 and TRBJ2-1; 11 positions match TRBD2. CDR1 is KGHSH and CDR2 is LQKENI in the germline V gene. After removal of 3 bases from V and 10 bases from J, the junction contained 5 bases not matched to a gene. This CDR3 comprises 14 residues. As DNA, the CDR3 is TGTGCCAGCTCACCTAGCGGGAGGGCCGGGGAGCAGTTCTTC. Protein product: CASSPSGRAGEQFF.

For this clonotype: The junction does not match germline at one end; this may be a read error. This sequence joins TRBV29-1 and TRBJ2-1, with D hard to call. Looked up from germline, CDR1 is SQVTM and CDR2 is ANQGSEA. The CDR3 consists of 13 residues. In DNA, the CDR3 is TGCAGCGTTGAACCTTGGGCCTACGATGAGCAGTTCTTC. Residues: CSVEPWAYDEQFF.

This clonotype has more than one count but fewer than ten. The J gene is TRBJ2-7, the V gene TRBV12-3 or TRBV12-4, with 8 bases lining up with TRBD1. Unmatched junction bases numbered 1, after V lost 2 bases and J lost 4 bases. There are 13 residues in the CDR3. CDR3 in DNA: TGTGCCAGCAGTTTACAGGGGGCTTACGAGCAGTACTTC. Its translation: CASSLQGAYEQYF.

This clonotype was detected only once. At one of its ends the junction is not consistent with the germline gene, which may arise from a read error. V is TRBV5-1 and J is TRBJ2-5; tentative D call: TRBD2 (5 bases). CDR1 SGHRS and CDR2 YFSETQ come from the germline V gene. This CDR3 region has 13 residues. The CDR3 is CVSSLLGEETQYF. The DNA of the CDR3 is TGCGTCAGCAGCTTACTAGGAGAGGAGACCCAGTACTTC. Supplemented by reference TRBV5-1 and TRBJ2-5, the full variable domain reads KAGVTQTPRYLIKTRGQQVTLSCSPISGHRSVSWYQQTPGQGLQFLFEYFSETQRNKGNFPGRFSGRQFSNSRSEMNVSTLELGDSALYLCVSSLLGEETQYFGPGTRLLVL.

This clonotype was picked up many times. This chain links TRBV15 with TRBJ2-3; D uncertain. V was cut by 1 base and J by 1 base, with 6 bases left in between. Germline loops: CDR1 LNHNV, CDR2 YYDKDF (reference sequence). The length of the CDR3 is 14 residues. This chain's CDR3 is CATSRGPGTDTQYF. As DNA, the CDR3 is TGTGCCACCAGCAGAGGTCCGGGCACAGATACGCAGTATTTT.

J is TRBJ2-5 and V is TRBV9, with 8 bases matching TRBD2. The length of the CDR3 is 16 residues. J was trimmed by 1 base and V by 4 bases; bases with no gene match: 9. In germline, CDR1 is SGDLS, CDR2 YYNGEE. CDR3 region: CASSSWTSSTQETQYF. The CDR3 DNA is TGTGCCAGCAGCTCATGGACTAGCTCAACCCAAGAGACCCAGTACTTC.

This clonotype was detected ten times or more. The J gene is TRBJ2-1, the V gene TRBV24-1; 7 bases match TRBD2. V shed 4 bases and J 9 bases; nucleotides not matched to a gene: 11. Looked up from germline, CDR1 is KGHDR and CDR2 is SFDVKD. The CDR3 extends over 15 amino acids. Written as DNA, the CDR3 is TGTGCCACCAGTGACTGGACTAGTCCCAGCGGTGAGCAGTTCTTC. It is translated as CATSDWTSPSGEQFF.